What follows are 10 T cell receptor beta chains derived from one specimen sequenced in a study of CD8+ T cells in alopecia areata. Treatment given: oral pan-JAK inhibitor, 5-10 mg twice daily. Investigators isolated RNA and reverse transcribed it into cDNA to act as the sequencing template. Method: immunoSEQ multiplex PCR; TCRdb's copy keeps in-frame clones and lacks some. The sample records hundreds of thousands of clones, 58% being singletons. This specimen was CD4+ T cells sorted from blood, taken at week 24, from a patient treated with tofacitinib. The receptor set was obtained from a human donor with alopecia areata.

J is TRBJ2-3 and V is TRBV9; TRBD2 aligns across 10 bases. Unmatched junction bases numbered 5, after V lost 3 bases and J lost 1 base. The CDR3 runs 16 residues. CDR1 is SGDLS, CDR2 YYNGEE, per germline. The CDR3 is CASSARGTSGTDTQYF. The CDR3 bases are TGTGCCAGCAGCGCAAGAGGGACTAGCGGCACAGATACGCAGTATTTT.

The chain combines TRBV10-3 with TRBJ2-3; 8 bases map to TRBD2. This CDR3 has 17 residues. J lost 1 base, V lost 6 bases, and 12 bases had no gene match. The germline V gene has CDR1 ENHRY and CDR2 SYGVKD. In DNA form, the CDR3 reads TGTGCCATCAGCCACAACGCGGGGGGCCTTGGCACAGATACGCAGTATTTT. Residues: CAISHNAGGLGTDTQYF.

This chain uses TRBV2 with TRBJ2-7; TRBD1 might be the D (6 bases). The CDR3 sequence is 13 residues long. CDR1 is SNHLY, CDR2 FYNNEI, per germline. V was shortened by 6 bases and J by 2 bases, with 11 bases between the two germline ends. In DNA, the CDR3 is TGTGCCAGCAGACCGGACAGCCCCTACGAGCAGTACTTC. Residues: CASRPDSPYEQYF. Using reference TRBV2 and TRBJ2-7 for the parts outside the CDR3, the full variable domain is EPEVTQTPSHQVTQMGQEVILRCVPISNHLYFYWYRQILGQKVEFLVSFYNNEISEKSEIFDDQFSVERPDGSNFTLKIRSTKLEDSAMYFCASRPDSPYEQYFGPGTRLTVT.

This clone was seen a handful of times. The chain uses TRBV5-1 and TRBJ2-1; 7 bases align to TRBD1. Germline V gene sequence: CDR1 SGHRS, CDR2 YFSETQ. Germline trimming cut 4 bases from V and 5 bases from J; bases unmatched to any gene: 15. The CDR3 loop spans 17 amino acids. Written as DNA, the CDR3 is TGCGCCAGCAGCGTTATTCCGGGACAGCAAACGAACAATGAGCAGTTCTTC. This translates into CASSVIPGQQTNNEQFF.

The chain couples TRBV4-2 to TRBJ1-2; 9 nucleotides line up with TRBD1. Looked up from germline, CDR1 is LGHNA and CDR2 is YNFKEQ. The CDR3 loop spans 16 amino acids. With V trimmed by 3 bases and J by 8 bases, 13 bases remained unmatched. CDR3: CASSQGQSTGGFGYTF. The CDR3 DNA sequence: TGTGCCAGCAGCCAGGGTCAATCAACAGGGGGCTTCGGCTACACCTTC.

This clone has only one observation. The V and J genes are TRBV30 and TRBJ1-1, with D tentatively TRBD1 (5 bases). The CDR3 covers 11 residues. Germline V gene data show CDR1 as GTSNPN and CDR2 as SVGIG (reference sequence). Trimming took 0 bases from V and 10 from J, leaving 9 bases between them. As DNA, the CDR3 is TGTGCCTGGAGTGTACGGGGGGGAGCTTTCTTT. Protein sequence: CAWSVRGGAFF.

A few counts support this clone. The chain joins TRBV5-4 to TRBJ2-5; 11 bases are shared with TRBD1. CDR1 and CDR2 (germline): SGHNT, YYREEE (reference sequence). V was pared by 5 bases and J by 0 bases, with 3 bases of the junction left unmatched. The CDR3 length is 15 residues. CDR3 sequence (DNA): TGTGCCAGCAGGAGGGACAGGGGGTACCAAGAGACCCAGTACTTC. Translated: CASRRDRGYQETQYF.

This chain joins TRBV30 and TRBJ1-2; a possible D gene is TRBD1 (6 bases). The CDR3 contains 15 residues. From germline, CDR1 is GTSNPN and CDR2 SVGIG (reference sequence). V was cut by 2 bases and J by 2 bases, with 15 bases left in between. Here the CDR3 reads CAWSPRTALNYGYTF. CDR3 DNA sequence: TGTGCCTGGAGTCCTCGGACAGCTTTAAACTATGGCTACACCTTC.

The chain carries TRBV6-1 and TRBJ1-5; TRBD1 matches 10 bases. The CDR3 runs to 14 residues. Germline loops: CDR1 MNHNS, CDR2 SASEGT. J lost 7 bases, V lost 10 bases, and 10 bases had no gene match. CDR3 loop: CATTGQGVWQPQHF. The CDR3 region has the DNA TGTGCCACCACTGGACAGGGGGTTTGGCAGCCCCAGCATTTT.

The rearrangement links TRBV5-6 to TRBJ2-1; 14 bases are shared with TRBD2. Germline V gene sequence: CDR1 SGHDT, CDR2 YYEEEE. The V and J ends lost 2 bases and 5 bases, in that order; junction bases with no gene match: 6. The CDR3 loop spans 17 amino acids. The CDR3 spells CASSFTGTSGGNNEQFF. The CDR3 nucleotides read TGTGCCAGCAGCTTTACAGGGACTAGCGGGGGTAACAATGAGCAGTTCTTC.